The 14 T cell receptor beta chains below all came from one sample that was sequenced in a study of shared clonotypes between healthy human individuals. Assay used: immunoSEQ multiplex PCR; TCRdb lists only in-frame clones, some missing. The sample records more than 2,000,000 clones, 85% to 95% being singletons. Sequencing was done on a sample of naive CD4+ T cells from PBMCs. Subset of the sample: CD45RA+ positively selected. These receptors came from a young man in good health. Some clones in this sample may be carry-over from other donors' samples.

The rearrangement joins TRBV4-3 to TRBJ2-3; D uncertain. The CDR3 extends over 17 amino acids. V lost 4 bases and J lost 1, with 18 bases in between. Germline V CDR1 and CDR2: LGHNA, YSLEER. The CDR3 sequence is CASSREAGGSRTDTQYF. The CDR3 bases are TGCGCCAGCAGCCGAGAAGCTGGCGGATCTCGCACAGATACGCAGTATTTT.

This clone was observed once. The CDR3 coding sequence is TGTGCCAGCAGCCCCCTCGGGGCTGGGGGTTTGGATGAGCAGTTCTTC. This gives the protein CASSPLGAGGLDEQFF. The chain links TRBV7-9 to TRBJ2-1; D assignment may be TRBD1 or TRBD2 (5 bases each). Between the trimmed V and J ends, which lost 5 bases and 8 bases, there was a span of 22 bases. The germline gives CDR1 SEHNR, CDR2 FQNEAQ (reference sequence). The CDR3 runs to 16 residues.

The chain joins TRBV5-4 to TRBJ1-4; the D is unclear. Trimming removed 0 bases at V and 0 bases at J, with 3 bases between. The CDR3 consists of 14 residues. Germline values: CDR1 SGHNT, CDR2 YYREEE (reference sequence). The CDR3 region has the DNA TGTGCCAGCAGCTTGGACTCAACTAATGAAAAACTGTTTTTT. Amino acids: CASSLDSTNEKLFF.

The chain employs TRBV14 and TRBJ2-3; 10 bases are shared with TRBD2. J lost 2 bases, V lost 3 bases, and 5 bases had no gene match. CDR3 length: 16 amino acids. Germline V gene data show CDR1 as SGHDN and CDR2 as FVKESK. The CDR3 spells CASSHLAGDTTDTQYF. CDR3 coding DNA: TGTGCCAGCAGCCACCTAGCGGGAGACACCACAGATACGCAGTATTTT. Full variable domain (rest looked up from reference TRBV14 and TRBJ2-3): EAGVTQFPSHSVIEKGQTVTLRCDPISGHDNLYWYRRVMGKEIKFLLHFVKESKQDESGMPNNRFLAERTGGTYSTLKVQPAELEDSGVYFCASSHLAGDTTDTQYFGPGTRLTVL.

The gene calls are TRBV5-1 and TRBJ2-1; possible D gene TRBD1, 6 bases. Trimming left V 0 bases short and J 7 bases short, with 14 bases between. CDR1 and CDR2 (germline): SGHRS, YFSETQ. There are 15 residues in the CDR3. CDR3: CASSLGDTARNEQFF. CDR3 DNA sequence: TGCGCCAGCAGCTTGGGGGACACCGCCAGGAATGAGCAGTTCTTC.

The V call is TRBV11-3, the J call TRBJ2-1; the D is unclear. Deletions cut 6 bases from V and 6 bases from J, with 12 bases between. Germline V gives CDR1 SGHNT, CDR2 YENEEA. CDR3 length equals 13 residues. The CDR3 DNA sequence: TGTGCCAGCAGGATGTCTAGGTCCAATGAGCAGTTCTTC. This gives the protein CASRMSRSNEQFF.

V gene TRBV4-3 combines with J gene TRBJ2-1; D unclear. The germline gives CDR1 LGHNA, CDR2 YSLEER. Trimming removed 4 bases at V and 5 bases at J, with 9 bases between. This CDR3 is built from 13 residues. The CDR3 region is CASSLEIDNEQFF. The CDR3 DNA is TGCGCCAGCAGCCTTGAGATCGACAATGAGCAGTTCTTC.

Comment on this clone: At one end the junction does not follow the germline gene, possibly because of a read error. This chain uses TRBV14 with TRBJ2-7, with D uncertain. Germline assignment: CDR1 SGHDN and CDR2 FVKESK. This CDR3 is built from 16 residues. CDR3 sequence reads: CASSQRRASFSHEQYF. CDR3 nucleotides: TGTGCCAGCAGCCAACGCCGGGCCTCCTTCTCCCACGAGCAGTACTTC.

V usage is TRBV7-3 and J usage is TRBJ2-3; D is undetermined. CDR3 size: 14 residues. Trimming took off 2 bases at V and 0 bases at J, with 6 bases between the two ends. CDR1 is SGHTA, CDR2 FQGTGA, per germline. In nucleotides, the CDR3 is TGTGCCAGCAGCTTACGGCATAGCACAGATACGCAGTATTTT. Amino acid sequence: CASSLRHSTDTQYF.

The J gene is TRBJ2-3, the V gene TRBV4-3; 11 bases align to TRBD2. J lost 3 bases, V lost 4 bases, and 6 bases had no gene match. The CDR3 sequence is 16 residues long. Germline V gives CDR1 LGHNA, CDR2 YSLEER. Here the CDR3 DNA reads TGCGCCAGCAGCCGGACCGGGACTAGCGGTACAGATACGCAGTATTTT. The encoded protein is CASSRTGTSGTDTQYF.

The chain joins TRBV9 to TRBJ2-3, with a tentative D call TRBD2 (5 bases). The CDR3 consists of 14 residues. CDR1 is SGDLS and CDR2 is YYNGEE in the germline V gene. V gave up 5 bases and J gave up 7 bases, with 17 bases separating them. CDR3 residues: CASSETGTPNTQYF. CDR3 bases: TGTGCCAGCAGTGAGACGGGAACTCCAAATACGCAGTATTTT.

The V call is TRBV14, the J call TRBJ2-7; TRBD1 matches 8 bases. Germline trimming cut 5 bases from V and 2 bases from J; bases unmatched to any gene: 8. In germline, CDR1 is SGHDN, CDR2 FVKESK. This CDR3 has 15 residues. CDR3 sequence (DNA): TGTGCCAGCAGCAGGGATTGGACAGGGCCCTACGAGCAGTACTTC. Its translation: CASSRDWTGPYEQYF.

The CDR3, as DNA: TGTGCCAGCAGCTTGGGACTAGCGGGAGGGCCTAAGCAGTACTTC. It codes for CASSLGLAGGPKQYF. The chain employs TRBV5-4 and TRBJ2-7, with 14 bases identical to TRBD2. The CDR3 totals 15 residues. Per the germline V gene, CDR1 is SGHNT and CDR2 is YYREEE (reference sequence). V shed 0 bases, J shed 8 bases, and the junction held 4 bases outside the gene matches.

This CDR3 is CASSPIAGEADTQYF. CDR3 DNA: TGCGCCAGCAGCCCAATAGCGGGAGAGGCAGATACGCAGTATTTT. The chain employs TRBV4-3 and TRBJ2-3; 9 nucleotides agree with TRBD2. The CDR3 consists of 15 residues. The trim removed 4 bases at V and 4 bases at J, leaving 6 bases unmatched. Germline assignment: CDR1 LGHNA and CDR2 YSLEER.